The text below deals with one T cell receptor (beta chain). What it binds is unknown. This entry belongs to a study of T cell responses to AZD1222 COVID-19 vaccine. The overall study: Whether given at about 4 or about 12 weeks, second doses were pooled.

General study results and limits: Seropositivity was recorded at baseline in only 6 or 7 AZD1222 recipients. Every sample of the repertoires postdated the peak T cell response. Most donors were white British and more were female, and clonal diversity was possibly underestimated.

TCRdb's table, derived via immunoSEQ multiplex PCR, lists solely in-frame clones and lacks some. This sample has approximately 89,000 clones; 70% to 90% occur once, and the top ten carry about 14%. The material sequenced was peripheral blood, taken on day 0 of AZD1222 vaccination. This TCR was recovered from an adult in good health.

The CDR3 bases are TGTGCCAGCAGCGGTAACAGGGGGCGCGGCACTGAAGCTTTCTTT. Its translation: CASSGNRGRGTEAFF. The V and J genes are TRBV9 and TRBJ1-1; 9 positions agree with TRBD1. Germline V CDR1 and CDR2: SGDLS, YYNGEE. The J segment lost 4 bases and the V segment lost 3 bases, leaving 7 bases of the junction unmatched. The CDR3 is made up of 15 amino acids.